The sequence of this T cell receptor beta chain was determined in a study of blood T cell repertoires in COVID-19. The junction had 5 bases not matched to a gene; V was cut back by 9 bases and J by 5 bases. Germline CDR1 LNHDA, CDR2 SQIVND (reference sequence). The CDR3 runs to 13 residues. In the study's own analysis: The assay estimated nucleated cells by amplifying reference gene primers. Produced via immunoSEQ multiplex PCR; TCRdb's table is partial and in-frame only. The D gene and trimming were derived from the DNA, and the V and J assignments and clone size from that table. There are about 140,000 clones in the sample; roughly 89% occur only once, and less than 5.5% lies in the top ten.

The V gene is TRBV19, the J gene TRBJ2-2; 8 bases map to TRBD1. Sample: peripheral blood. This receptor was taken from a human donor in a cohort sampled during active COVID-19. The CDR3 loop reads CASAGGGTGELFF. The CDR3 DNA is TGTGCCAGCGCAGGGGGCGGGACCGGGGAGCTGTTTTTT.